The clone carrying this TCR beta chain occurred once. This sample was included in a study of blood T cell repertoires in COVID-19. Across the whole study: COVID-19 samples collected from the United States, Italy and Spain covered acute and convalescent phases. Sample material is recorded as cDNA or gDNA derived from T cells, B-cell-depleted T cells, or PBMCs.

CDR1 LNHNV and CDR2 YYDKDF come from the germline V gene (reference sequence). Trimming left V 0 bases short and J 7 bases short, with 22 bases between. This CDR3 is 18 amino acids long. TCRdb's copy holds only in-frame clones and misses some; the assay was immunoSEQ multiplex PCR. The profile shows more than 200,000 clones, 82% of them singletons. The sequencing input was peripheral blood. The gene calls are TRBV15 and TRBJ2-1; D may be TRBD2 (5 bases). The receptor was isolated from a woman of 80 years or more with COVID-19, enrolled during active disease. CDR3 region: CATSRDQLGALEINEQFF. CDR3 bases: TGTGCCACCAGCAGAGATCAATTGGGAGCCCTAGAGATTAATGAGCAGTTCTTC.